The clone carrying this T cell receptor (beta chain) occurred once. The antigen is unknown. The method was immunoSEQ multiplex PCR; TCRdb's version includes in-frame clones alone and lacks a portion of them. The sample consists of 100,000 or so clones, more than 75% of them appearing once. This CDR3 spans 16 amino acids. Germline V gene sequence: CDR1 LNHDA, CDR2 SQIVND (reference sequence). The V end lost 3 bases, the J end lost 1 base, and 14 bases lay between the germline ends. These data come from a study of T cell responses to AZD1222 COVID-19 vaccine. Whole-study findings and limits: Spike-specific TCR breadth rose after two AZD1222 doses, and depth rose as well. Epitopes outside B.1.351 and B.1.1.7 mutated regions reportedly drew nearly half of spike TCRs. Dominant CD4 TCR responses targeted spike regions 160-218 and 743-854.

Second-dose timings of about 4 or about 12 weeks were pooled. This receptor was obtained from an adult who received the AZD1222 COVID-19 vaccine. This rearrangement joins TRBV19 to TRBJ2-3; D unclear. Sample: peripheral blood, taken 28 days after the second AZD1222 dose. Here the CDR3 DNA reads TGTGCCAGTAGTATCGGCTCAGGTGGAGGCACAGATACGCAGTATTTT. It yields the protein CASSIGSGGGTDTQYF.